This T cell receptor beta chain was captured by sequencing in a study of T cells in Graves' hyperthyroidism and ophthalmopathy. General study findings and limits: Blood held most thyroid clonotypes expanded above 0.001 frequency. Median prediction lead before ophthalmopathy onset was about 6.3 months with the model.

Points on this clonotype: Its antigen is not identified. Since the CDR3 does not end with the conserved phenylalanine or tryptophan, this likely comes from a read error.

Around 9.8 ml fresh peripheral blood yielded the PBMCs. The CDR3 totals 14 residues. Trimming removed 1 base from V and 4 bases from J, with 10 bases in between. Germline V lookup: CDR1 MGHRA, CDR2 YSYEKL. There were TCR beta CDR3 regions amplified from RNA transcripts. When the TCR CDR3 underwent first-round RT-PCR, the HTBI primer set was used. TCRdb re-derived calls from the multiplex PCR reads in MiXCR, one entry per CDR3 protein. The sample has hundreds of thousands of distinct CDR3 sequences, approximately 25% seen once. The receptor was isolated from a woman in her 30s with Graves' ophthalmopathy. Sequences were obtained from blood. The chain employs TRBV4-1 and TRBJ1-2, with D possibly TRBD1 on 6 matching bases. The CDR3 bases are TGCGCCAGCAGCCAAGCTGGAGGGGGCTATGGCTACACCGTC. As protein: CASSQAGGGYGYTV.